This T cell receptor (beta chain) stems from a study of STAT3 mutations in large granular lymphocyte leukemia. About the study: More than half of T-LGLL patients received immunosuppressive therapy.

TCRbeta libraries averaged about 40,773 productive templates per sample. Measured with immunoSEQ multiplex PCR; TCRdb has only the in-frame clones, and not every one. The sample has under 6,500 clones, about three quarters seen once. Worth noting for this clone: The antigen remains unidentified.

Germline lookup yields CDR1 SGHTA and CDR2 FQGNSA. Losses at the gene ends were 5 bases for V and 4 bases for J; bases not matched to a gene: 9. There are 15 residues in the CDR3. Findings of the study overall: In several patients, dominant TCR clone burden exceeded STAT3 mutant burden. Every T-cell large granular lymphocyte leukemia patient had at least one immunodominant TCR beta clonotype.

The chain combines TRBV7-2 with TRBJ2-7, with 9 bases that match TRBD2. Source material: peripheral blood mononuclear cells. This TCR came from a man aged 40-55 years with T-cell large granular lymphocyte leukemia. Some clones in this sample may be carry-over from other donors' samples. The DNA of the CDR3 is TGTGCCAGCAGCGCAGGACGACTAGCGGTTTACGAGCAGTACTTC. Its translation: CASSAGRLAVYEQYF. Supplemented by reference TRBV7-2 and TRBJ2-7, the full variable domain reads GAGVSQSPSNKVTEKGKDVELRCDPISGHTALYWYRQSLGQGLEFLIYFQGNSAPDKSGLPSDRFSAERTGGSVSTLTIQRTQQEDSAVYLCASSAGRLAVYEQYFGPGTRLTVT.